Presented here are 15 T cell receptor beta chains from one specimen sequenced in a study of cytomegalovirus exposure and HLA in healthy donors. Primers: 60 Vbeta forward and 13 Jbeta reverse. Clones were read by immunoSEQ multiplex PCR, and TCRdb kept only the in-frame ones, dropping some. The table has some 180,000 clones, 65% to 90% seen once; the top ten hold approximately 1.2%. The sample comprised PBMCs. The receptor source for this set is a girl aged 2 to 9 in good health and CMV-seropositive.

The V gene is TRBV9, the J gene TRBJ1-3; 7 bases are shared with TRBD1. The germline CDR1 and CDR2 sequences are SGDLS and YYNGEE. The trim removed 4 bases at V and 2 bases at J, leaving 6 bases unmatched. The CDR3 has 15 residues. The CDR3 loop reads CASSPPDRAGNTIYF. The CDR3 coding sequence is TGTGCCAGCAGCCCCCCAGACAGGGCTGGAAACACCATATATTTT. The variable domain in full, completed from reference TRBV9 and TRBJ1-3, reads DSGVTQTPKHLITATGQRVTLRCSPRSGDLSVYWYQQSLDQGLQFLIQYYNGEERAKGNILERFSAQQFPDLHSELNLSSLELGDSALYFCASSPPDRAGNTIYFGEGSWLTVV.

The chain is built from TRBV11-2 and TRBJ2-1; no clear D gene. The CDR3 extends over 13 amino acids. Germline loops: CDR1 SGHAT, CDR2 FQNNGV. V was pared by 1 base and J by 4 bases, with 5 bases between. This CDR3 is CASSLGRYNEQFF. Written as DNA, the CDR3 is TGTGCCAGCAGCTTAGGGCGGTACAATGAGCAGTTCTTC.

The sample holds a few counts of this clone. The J gene is TRBJ1-4, the V gene TRBV5-4, with 8 bases lining up with TRBD1. The CDR3 is made up of 14 amino acids. J was trimmed by 7 bases and V by 4 bases; bases with no gene match: 6. Germline V lookup: CDR1 SGHNT, CDR2 YYREEE (reference sequence). CDR3 residues: CASSPAGGIEKLFF. The CDR3 nucleotides read TGTGCCAGCAGCCCAGCAGGGGGCATTGAAAAACTGTTTTTT.

The chain couples TRBV18 to TRBJ2-1; TRBD1 agrees at 10 bases. The CDR3 contains 14 residues. The ends lost 4 bases at V and 5 bases at J; junction bases unmatched: 2. Germline values: CDR1 KGHSH, CDR2 LQKENI. The CDR3 protein is CASSLGQGDNEQFF. The CDR3 nucleotides are TGTGCCAGCTCACTAGGACAGGGGGACAATGAGCAGTTCTTC. The full variable domain, completed using reference TRBV18 and TRBJ2-1, is NAGVMQNPRHLVRRRGQEARLRCSPMKGHSHVYWYRQLPEEGLKFMVYLQKENIIDESGMPKERFSAEFPKEGPSILRIQQVVRGDSAAYFCASSLGQGDNEQFFGPGTRLTVL.

V usage is TRBV21-1 and J usage is TRBJ1-2; no check of the table's D call, TRBD1, against the DNA was made. TRBV21-1 is recorded as a pseudogene. The CDR3 consists of 15 residues. This CDR3 reads CASSKAGDRADGYTF. Written as DNA, the CDR3 is TGTGCCAGCAGCAAAGCGGGGGACAGGGCGGATGGCTACACCTTC.

The J gene is TRBJ2-3, the V gene TRBV9; possible D gene TRBD1, 5 bases. Deletions cut 2 bases from V and 4 bases from J, with 5 bases between. CDR3 length: 12 amino acids. CDR1 is SGDLS, CDR2 YYNGEE, per germline. The CDR3 bases are TGTGCCAGCAGCGTGGGGCCAGATACGCAGTATTTT. Translated, it gives CASSVGPDTQYF.

J is TRBJ1-1 and V is TRBV29-1; 9 nucleotides line up with TRBD1. Germline CDR1 is SQVTM and CDR2 is ANQGSEA. The CDR3 has 14 residues. With V trimmed by 5 bases and J by 0 bases, 4 bases remained unmatched. The CDR3 DNA follows: TGCAGCGTTCTAGGGACAGGGCTGAACACTGAAGCTTTCTTT. This translates into CSVLGTGLNTEAFF.

V gene TRBV18 combines with J gene TRBJ2-1; 8 bases match TRBD2. This CDR3 is built from 12 residues. The junction had 3 bases not matched to a gene; V was cut back by 8 bases and J by 6 bases. Per germline, CDR1 KGHSH and CDR2 LQKENI. The CDR3 bases are TGTGCCAGCACTAGCGGACCCAATGAGCAGTTCTTC. Translated: CASTSGPNEQFF. Based on the CDR3 plus reference TRBV18 and TRBJ2-1, the full variable domain is NAGVMQNPRHLVRRRGQEARLRCSPMKGHSHVYWYRQLPEEGLKFMVYLQKENIIDESGMPKERFSAEFPKEGPSILRIQQVVRGDSAAYFCASTSGPNEQFFGPGTRLTVL.

V and J are TRBV5-1 and TRBJ1-2; D is undetermined. Trimming stripped 4 bases from V and 5 bases from J, with 12 bases between. The CDR3 spans 13 residues. Germline CDR1 is SGHRS and CDR2 is YFSETQ. CDR3 residues: CASSPREGYGYTF. CDR3 nucleotide sequence: TGCGCCAGCAGCCCCCGGGAGGGATATGGCTACACCTTC.

This sequence joins TRBV29-1 and TRBJ2-7; D possibly corresponds to TRBD1 (5 bases). CDR1 SQVTM and CDR2 ANQGSEA come from the germline V gene. The CDR3 length is 13 residues. V was shortened by 5 bases and J by 7 bases, with 18 bases between the two germline ends. For the CDR3, the DNA is TGCAGCGTTTGGGCTTTACAGGATGGGGAGCAGTACTTC. Protein sequence: CSVWALQDGEQYF.

This clone appeared a few times. The chain recombines TRBV2 with TRBJ2-7, with 7 bases identical to TRBD2. Germline V CDR1 and CDR2: SNHLY, FYNNEI. The CDR3 has 11 amino acids. With 10 bases clipped from V and 6 bases from J, the junction kept 6 bases outside the gene matches. The CDR3 nucleotides read TGTGCCACCGGACTAGTAGGCGAGCAGTACTTC. Translation gives CATGLVGEQYF.

The chain carries TRBV25-1 and TRBJ1-2, with D tentatively TRBD1 (5 bases). CDR1 MGHDK and CDR2 SYGVNS come from the germline V gene. The CDR3 length is 12 residues. V dropped 5 bases and J dropped 7 bases, with 11 bases sitting between them. The CDR3 reads CASSSGMVGYTF. In DNA form, the CDR3 reads TGTGCCAGCAGTTCAGGGATGGTTGGCTACACCTTC.

The chain joins TRBV21-1 to TRBJ1-2; no check of the table's D call, TRBD1, against the DNA was made. TRBV21-1 is a listed pseudogene. This CDR3 is built from 16 residues. CDR3 amino acids: CASSKGPTDSLYGYTF. Written as DNA, the CDR3 is TGTGCCAGCAGCAAAGGTCCCACGGACAGTCTCTATGGCTACACCTTC.

This chain connects TRBV7-7 to TRBJ2-6; 12 nucleotides match TRBD1. J gave up 1 base and V 11 bases, and 21 bases lay outside the gene matches. CDR1 SSHAT and CDR2 FNYEAQ come from the germline V gene (reference sequence). This CDR3 comprises 21 residues. CDR3 sequence: CAQHPRGTGGEQWSGANVLTF. For the CDR3, the DNA is TGTGCCCAGCACCCTCGTGGGACAGGGGGCGAACAATGGTCTGGGGCCAACGTCCTGACTTTC. Using reference TRBV7-7 and TRBJ2-6 for the parts outside the CDR3, the full variable domain is GAGVSQSPRYKVTKRGQDVTLRCDPISSHATLYWYQQALGQGPEFLTYFNYEAQPDKSGLPSDRFSAERPEGSISTLTIQRTEQRDSAMYRCAQHPRGTGGEQWSGANVLTFGAGSRLTVL.

In this sample, this clone turned up a few times. J is TRBJ1-1 and V is TRBV21-1; the table assigns TRBD1, which was not confirmed against the DNA. TRBV21-1 is labeled a pseudogene. CDR3 length equals 16 residues. DNA for the CDR3: TGTGCCAGCAGCAAAGTGAACGGCAGGGGGAACACTGAAGCTTTCTTT. Its translation is CASSKVNGRGNTEAFF.